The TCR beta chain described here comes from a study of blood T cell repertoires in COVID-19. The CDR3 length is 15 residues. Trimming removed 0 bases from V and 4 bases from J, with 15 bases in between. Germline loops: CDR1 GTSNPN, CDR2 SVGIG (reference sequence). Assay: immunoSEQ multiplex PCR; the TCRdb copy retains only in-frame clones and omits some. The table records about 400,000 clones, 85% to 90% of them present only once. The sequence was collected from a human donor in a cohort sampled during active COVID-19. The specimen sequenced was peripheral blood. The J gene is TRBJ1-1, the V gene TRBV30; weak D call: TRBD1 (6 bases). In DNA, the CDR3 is TGTGCCTGGAGTGTATCCGGGGGGGCGTCCACTGAAGCTTTCTTT. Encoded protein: CAWSVSGGASTEAFF.